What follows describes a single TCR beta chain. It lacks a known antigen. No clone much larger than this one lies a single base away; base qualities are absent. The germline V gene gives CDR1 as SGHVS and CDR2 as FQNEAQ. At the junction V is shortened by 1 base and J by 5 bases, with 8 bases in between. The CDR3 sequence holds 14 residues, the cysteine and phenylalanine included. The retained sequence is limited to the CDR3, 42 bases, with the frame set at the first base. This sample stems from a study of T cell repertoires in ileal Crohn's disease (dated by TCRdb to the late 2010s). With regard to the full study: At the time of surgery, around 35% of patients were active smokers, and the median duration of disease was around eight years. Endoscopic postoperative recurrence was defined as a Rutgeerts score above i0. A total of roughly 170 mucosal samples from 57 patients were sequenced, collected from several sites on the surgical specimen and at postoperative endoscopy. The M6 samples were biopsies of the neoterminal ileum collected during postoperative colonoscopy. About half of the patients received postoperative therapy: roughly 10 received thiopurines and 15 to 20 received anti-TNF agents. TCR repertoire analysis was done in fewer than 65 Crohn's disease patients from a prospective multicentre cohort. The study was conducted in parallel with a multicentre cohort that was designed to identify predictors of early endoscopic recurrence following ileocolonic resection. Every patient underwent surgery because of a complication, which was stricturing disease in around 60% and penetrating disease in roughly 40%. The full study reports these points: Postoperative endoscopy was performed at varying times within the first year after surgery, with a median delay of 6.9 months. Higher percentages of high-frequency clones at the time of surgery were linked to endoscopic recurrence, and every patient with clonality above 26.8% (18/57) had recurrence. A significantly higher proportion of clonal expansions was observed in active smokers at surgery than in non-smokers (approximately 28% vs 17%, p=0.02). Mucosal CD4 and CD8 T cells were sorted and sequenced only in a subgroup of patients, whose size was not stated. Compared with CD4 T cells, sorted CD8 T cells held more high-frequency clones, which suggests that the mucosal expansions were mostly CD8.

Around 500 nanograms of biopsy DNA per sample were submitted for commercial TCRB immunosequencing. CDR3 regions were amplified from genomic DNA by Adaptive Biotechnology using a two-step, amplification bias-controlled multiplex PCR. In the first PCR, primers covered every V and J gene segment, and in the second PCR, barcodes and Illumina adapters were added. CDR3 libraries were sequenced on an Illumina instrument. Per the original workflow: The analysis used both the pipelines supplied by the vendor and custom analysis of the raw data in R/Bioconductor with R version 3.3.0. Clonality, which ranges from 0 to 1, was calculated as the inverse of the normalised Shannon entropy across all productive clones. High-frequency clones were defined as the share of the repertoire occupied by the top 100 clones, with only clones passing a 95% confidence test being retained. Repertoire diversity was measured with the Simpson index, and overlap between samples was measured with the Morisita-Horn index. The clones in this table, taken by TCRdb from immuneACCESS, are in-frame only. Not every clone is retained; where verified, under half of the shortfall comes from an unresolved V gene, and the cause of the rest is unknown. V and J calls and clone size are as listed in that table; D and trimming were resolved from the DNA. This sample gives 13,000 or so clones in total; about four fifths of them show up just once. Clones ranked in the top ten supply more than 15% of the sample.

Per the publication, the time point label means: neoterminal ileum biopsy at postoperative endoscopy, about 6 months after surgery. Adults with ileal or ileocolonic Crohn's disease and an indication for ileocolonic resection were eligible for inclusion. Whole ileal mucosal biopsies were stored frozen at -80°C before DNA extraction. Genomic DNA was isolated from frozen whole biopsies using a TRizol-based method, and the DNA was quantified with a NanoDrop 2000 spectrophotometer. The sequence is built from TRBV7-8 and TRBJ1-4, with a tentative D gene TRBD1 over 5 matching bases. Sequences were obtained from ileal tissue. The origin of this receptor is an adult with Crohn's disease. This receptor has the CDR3 CASSLVRGNEKLFF. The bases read TGTGCCAGCAGCTTAGTCCGGGGGAATGAAAAACTGTTTTTT.